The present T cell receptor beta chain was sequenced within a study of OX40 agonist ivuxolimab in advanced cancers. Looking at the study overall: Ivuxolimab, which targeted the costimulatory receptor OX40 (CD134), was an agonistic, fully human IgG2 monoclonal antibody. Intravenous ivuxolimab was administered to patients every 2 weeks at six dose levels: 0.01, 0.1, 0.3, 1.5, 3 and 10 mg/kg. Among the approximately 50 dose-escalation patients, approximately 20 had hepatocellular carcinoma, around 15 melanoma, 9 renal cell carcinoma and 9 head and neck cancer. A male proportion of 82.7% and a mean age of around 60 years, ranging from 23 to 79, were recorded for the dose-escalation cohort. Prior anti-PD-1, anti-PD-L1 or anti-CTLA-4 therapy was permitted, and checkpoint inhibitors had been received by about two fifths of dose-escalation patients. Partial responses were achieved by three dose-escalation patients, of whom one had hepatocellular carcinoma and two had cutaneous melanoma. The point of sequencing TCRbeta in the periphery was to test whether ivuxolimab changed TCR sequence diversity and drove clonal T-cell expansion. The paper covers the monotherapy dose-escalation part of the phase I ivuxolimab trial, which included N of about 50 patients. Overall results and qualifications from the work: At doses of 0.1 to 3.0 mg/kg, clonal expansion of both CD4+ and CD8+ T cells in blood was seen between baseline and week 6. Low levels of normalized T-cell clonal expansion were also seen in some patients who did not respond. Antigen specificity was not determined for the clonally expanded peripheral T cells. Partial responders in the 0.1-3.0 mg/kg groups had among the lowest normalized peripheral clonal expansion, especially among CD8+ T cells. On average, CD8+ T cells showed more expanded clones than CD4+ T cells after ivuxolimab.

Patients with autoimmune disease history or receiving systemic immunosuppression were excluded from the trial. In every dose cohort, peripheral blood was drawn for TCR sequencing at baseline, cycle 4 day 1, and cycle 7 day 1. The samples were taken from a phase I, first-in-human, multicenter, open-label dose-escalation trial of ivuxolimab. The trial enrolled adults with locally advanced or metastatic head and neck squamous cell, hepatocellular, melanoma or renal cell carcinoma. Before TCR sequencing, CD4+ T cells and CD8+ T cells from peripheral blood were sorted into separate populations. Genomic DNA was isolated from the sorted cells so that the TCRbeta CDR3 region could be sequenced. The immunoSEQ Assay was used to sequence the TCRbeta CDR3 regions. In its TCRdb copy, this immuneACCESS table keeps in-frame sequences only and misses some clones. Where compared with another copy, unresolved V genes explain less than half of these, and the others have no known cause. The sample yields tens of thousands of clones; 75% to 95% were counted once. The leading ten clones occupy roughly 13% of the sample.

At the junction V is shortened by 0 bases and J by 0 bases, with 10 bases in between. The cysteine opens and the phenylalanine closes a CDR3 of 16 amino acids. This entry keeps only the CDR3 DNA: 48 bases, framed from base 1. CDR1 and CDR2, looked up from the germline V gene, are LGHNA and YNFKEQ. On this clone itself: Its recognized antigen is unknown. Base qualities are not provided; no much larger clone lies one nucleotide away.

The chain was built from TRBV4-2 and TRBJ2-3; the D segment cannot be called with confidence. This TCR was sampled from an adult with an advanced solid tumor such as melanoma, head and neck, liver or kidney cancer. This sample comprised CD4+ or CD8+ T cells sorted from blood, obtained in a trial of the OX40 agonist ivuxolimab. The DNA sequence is TGTGCCAGCAGCCAAGACGAGTCAGCTAGCACAGATACGCAGTATTTT. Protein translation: CASSQDESASTDTQYF.